This T cell receptor (beta chain) derives from a study of blood T cell repertoires in COVID-19. Germline V CDR1 and CDR2: MGHRA, YSYEKL. The V and J ends lost 8 bases and 2 bases respectively, with 15 bases between them. The CDR3 covers 15 residues. This clone has just one count. Clones were sequenced by immunoSEQ multiplex PCR, and TCRdb holds only the in-frame ones, with some missing. The sample includes fewer than 300,000 clones, 75% to 90% of them seen just once. Sequenced material: PBMCs or T cells enriched from blood (not recorded which). This clonotype originated in a woman in her 30s who had recovered from COVID-19. The rearrangement uses TRBV4-1 and TRBJ2-2; D remains unclear. CDR3 nucleotides: TGCGCCAGCGCACCCCGGGTCATAAACACCGGGGAGCTGTTTTTT. It translates to CASAPRVINTGELFF.